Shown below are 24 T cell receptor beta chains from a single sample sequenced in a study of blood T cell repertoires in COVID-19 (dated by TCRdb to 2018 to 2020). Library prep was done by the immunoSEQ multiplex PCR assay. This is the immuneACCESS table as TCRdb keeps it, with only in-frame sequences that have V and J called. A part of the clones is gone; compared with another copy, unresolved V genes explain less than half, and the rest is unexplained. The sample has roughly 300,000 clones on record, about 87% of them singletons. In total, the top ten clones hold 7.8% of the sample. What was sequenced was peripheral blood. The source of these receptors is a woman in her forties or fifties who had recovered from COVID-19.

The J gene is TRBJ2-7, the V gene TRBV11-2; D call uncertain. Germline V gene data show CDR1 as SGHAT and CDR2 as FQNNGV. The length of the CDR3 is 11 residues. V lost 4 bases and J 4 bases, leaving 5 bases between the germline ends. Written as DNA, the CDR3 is TGTGCCAGCAGCTCCAAATACGAGCAGTACTTC. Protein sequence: CASSSKYEQYF.

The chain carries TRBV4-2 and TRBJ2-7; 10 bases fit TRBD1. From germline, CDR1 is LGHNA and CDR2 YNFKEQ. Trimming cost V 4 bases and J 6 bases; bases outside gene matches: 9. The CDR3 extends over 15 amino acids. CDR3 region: CASSRTGTGDREQYF. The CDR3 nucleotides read TGTGCCAGCAGCCGCACCGGGACAGGGGATCGCGAGCAGTACTTC.

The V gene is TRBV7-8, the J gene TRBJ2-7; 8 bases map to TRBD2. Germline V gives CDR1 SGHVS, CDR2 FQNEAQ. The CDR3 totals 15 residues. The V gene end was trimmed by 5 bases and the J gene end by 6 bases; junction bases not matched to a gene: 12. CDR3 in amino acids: CASSRVGLAPGEQYF. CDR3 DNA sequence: TGTGCCAGCAGCCGAGTCGGACTAGCCCCAGGCGAGCAGTACTTC.

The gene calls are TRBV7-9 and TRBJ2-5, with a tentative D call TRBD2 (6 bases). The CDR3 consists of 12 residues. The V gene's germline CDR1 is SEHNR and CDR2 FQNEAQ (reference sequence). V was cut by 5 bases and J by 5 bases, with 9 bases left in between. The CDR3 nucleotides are TGTGCCAGCAGCGCGGGGCAGGAGACCCAGTACTTC. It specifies CASSAGQETQYF.

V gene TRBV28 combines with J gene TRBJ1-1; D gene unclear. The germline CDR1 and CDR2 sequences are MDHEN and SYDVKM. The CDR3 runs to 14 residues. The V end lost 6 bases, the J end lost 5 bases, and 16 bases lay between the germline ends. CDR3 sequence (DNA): TGTGCCAGCAGCCTGAGAGGACGGGGAACTGAAGCTTTCTTT. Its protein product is CASSLRGRGTEAFF.

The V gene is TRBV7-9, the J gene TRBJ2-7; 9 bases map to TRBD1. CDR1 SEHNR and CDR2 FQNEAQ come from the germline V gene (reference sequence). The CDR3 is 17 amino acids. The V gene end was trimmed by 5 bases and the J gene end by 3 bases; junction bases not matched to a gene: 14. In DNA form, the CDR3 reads TGTGCCAGCAGCGGGACAGGGATAACGAACGGGAACTACGAGCAGTACTTC. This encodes CASSGTGITNGNYEQYF.

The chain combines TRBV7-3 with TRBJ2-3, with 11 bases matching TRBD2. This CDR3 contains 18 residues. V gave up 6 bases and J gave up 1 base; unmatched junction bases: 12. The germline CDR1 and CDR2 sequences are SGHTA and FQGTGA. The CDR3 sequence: CASSLGLLAGGGTDTQYF. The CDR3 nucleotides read TGTGCCAGCAGTTTGGGACTTCTAGCGGGAGGTGGCACAGATACGCAGTATTTT.

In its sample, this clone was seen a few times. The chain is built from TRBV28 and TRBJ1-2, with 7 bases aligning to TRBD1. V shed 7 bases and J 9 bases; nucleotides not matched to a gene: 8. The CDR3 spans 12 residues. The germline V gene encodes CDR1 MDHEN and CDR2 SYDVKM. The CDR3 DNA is TGTGCCAGCAATCCCGCCAGGGGGAGCTACACCTTC. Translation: CASNPARGSYTF.

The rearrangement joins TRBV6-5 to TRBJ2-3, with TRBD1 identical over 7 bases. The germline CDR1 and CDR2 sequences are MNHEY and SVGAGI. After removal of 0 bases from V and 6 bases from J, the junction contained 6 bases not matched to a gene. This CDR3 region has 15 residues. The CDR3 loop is CASSYSDRPTDTQYF. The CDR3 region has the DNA TGTGCCAGCAGTTACTCGGACAGGCCCACTGATACGCAGTATTTT.

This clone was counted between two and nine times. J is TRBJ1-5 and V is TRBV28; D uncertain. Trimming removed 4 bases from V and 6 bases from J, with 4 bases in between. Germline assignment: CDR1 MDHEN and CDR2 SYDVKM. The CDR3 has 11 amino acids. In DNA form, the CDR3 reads TGTGCCAGCAGTTCTCGTCAGCCCCAGCATTTT. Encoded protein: CASSSRQPQHF. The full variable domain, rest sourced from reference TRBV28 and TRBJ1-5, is DVKVTQSSRYLVKRTGEKVFLECVQDMDHENMFWYRQDPGLGLRLIYFSYDVKMKEKGDIPEGYSVSREKKERFSLILESASTNQTSMYLCASSSRQPQHFGDGTRLSIL.

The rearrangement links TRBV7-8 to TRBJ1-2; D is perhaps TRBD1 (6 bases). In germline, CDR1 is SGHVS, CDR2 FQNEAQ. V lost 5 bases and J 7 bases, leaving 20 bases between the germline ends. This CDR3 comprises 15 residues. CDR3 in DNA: TGTGCCAGCAGCAACGTAAATCAGGGGTACCCTGGCTACACCTTC. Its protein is CASSNVNQGYPGYTF.

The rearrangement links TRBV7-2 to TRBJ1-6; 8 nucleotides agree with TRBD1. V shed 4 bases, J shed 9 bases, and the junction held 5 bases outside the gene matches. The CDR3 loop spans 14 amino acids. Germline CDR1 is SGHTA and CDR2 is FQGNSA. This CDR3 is CASSSDRVRSPLHF. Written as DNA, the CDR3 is TGTGCCAGCAGCTCGGACAGGGTACGTTCACCCCTCCACTTT.

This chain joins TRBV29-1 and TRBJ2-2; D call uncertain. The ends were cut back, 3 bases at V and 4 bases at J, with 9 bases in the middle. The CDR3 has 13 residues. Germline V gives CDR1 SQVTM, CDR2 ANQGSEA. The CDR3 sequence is CSVDPRFTGELFF. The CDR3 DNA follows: TGCAGCGTTGACCCCAGATTCACCGGGGAGCTGTTTTTT.

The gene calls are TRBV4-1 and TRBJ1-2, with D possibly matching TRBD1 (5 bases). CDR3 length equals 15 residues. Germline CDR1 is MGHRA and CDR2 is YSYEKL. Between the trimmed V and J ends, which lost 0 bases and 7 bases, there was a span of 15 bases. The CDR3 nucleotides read TGCGCCAGCAGCCAAGATAAAGGTGGGGCTGGTGGCTACACCTTC. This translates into CASSQDKGGAGGYTF.

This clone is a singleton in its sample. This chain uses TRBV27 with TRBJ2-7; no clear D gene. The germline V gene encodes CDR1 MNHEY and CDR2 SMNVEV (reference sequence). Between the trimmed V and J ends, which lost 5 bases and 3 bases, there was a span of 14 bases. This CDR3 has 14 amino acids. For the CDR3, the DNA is TGTGCCAGCAGTGCCGGGTACTTAAACTACGAGCAGTACTTC. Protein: CASSAGYLNYEQYF.

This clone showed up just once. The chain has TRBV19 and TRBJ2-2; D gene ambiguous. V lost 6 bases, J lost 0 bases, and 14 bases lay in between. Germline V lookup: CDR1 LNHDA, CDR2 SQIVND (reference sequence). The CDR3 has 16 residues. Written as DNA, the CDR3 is TGTGCCAGTAGGATAAGAGGCCCTACGAACACCGGGGAGCTGTTTTTT. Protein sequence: CASRIRGPTNTGELFF.

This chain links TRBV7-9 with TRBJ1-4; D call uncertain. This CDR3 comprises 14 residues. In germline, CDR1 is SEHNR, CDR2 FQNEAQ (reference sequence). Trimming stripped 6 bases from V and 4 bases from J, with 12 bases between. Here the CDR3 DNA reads TGTGCCAGCAGACAAACGGGGAGTAATGAAAAACTGTTTTTT. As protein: CASRQTGSNEKLFF. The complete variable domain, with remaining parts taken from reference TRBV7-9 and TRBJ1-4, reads DTGVSQNPRHKITKRGQNVTFRCDPISEHNRLYWYRQTLGQGPEFLTYFQNEAQLEKSRLLSDRFSAERPKGSFSTLEIQRTEQGDSAMYLCASRQTGSNEKLFFGSGTQLSVL.

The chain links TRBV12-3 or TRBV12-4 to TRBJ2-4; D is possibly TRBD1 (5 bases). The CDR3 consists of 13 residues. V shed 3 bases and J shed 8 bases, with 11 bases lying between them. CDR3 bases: TGTGCCAGCAGTTTTATGGACATTGACATTCAGTACTTC. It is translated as CASSFMDIDIQYF.

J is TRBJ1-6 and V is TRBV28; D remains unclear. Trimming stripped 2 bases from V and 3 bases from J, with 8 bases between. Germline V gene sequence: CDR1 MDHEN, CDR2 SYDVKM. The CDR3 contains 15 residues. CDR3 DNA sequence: TGTGCCAGCAGTTTAAAACAGATCTATAATTCACCCCTCCACTTT. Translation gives CASSLKQIYNSPLHF. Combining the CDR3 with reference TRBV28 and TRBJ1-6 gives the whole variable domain DVKVTQSSRYLVKRTGEKVFLECVQDMDHENMFWYRQDPGLGLRLIYFSYDVKMKEKGDIPEGYSVSREKKERFSLILESASTNQTSMYLCASSLKQIYNSPLHFGNGTRLTVT.

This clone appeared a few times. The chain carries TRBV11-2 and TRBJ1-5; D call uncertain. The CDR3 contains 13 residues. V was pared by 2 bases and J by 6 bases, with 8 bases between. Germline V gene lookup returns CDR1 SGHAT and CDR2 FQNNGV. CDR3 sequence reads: CASSLSPGQPQHF. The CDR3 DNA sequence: TGTGCCAGCAGCTTATCCCCCGGTCAGCCCCAGCATTTT.

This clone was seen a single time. The CDR3 DNA reads TGTGCCACCAGCAGAGACCAGGGAGAGACCCAGTACTTC. It is translated as CATSRDQGETQYF. The chain recombines TRBV15 with TRBJ2-5; a weak D match, TRBD1 (5 bases). The CDR3 is made up of 13 amino acids. V was cut by 0 bases and J by 4 bases, with 6 bases left in between. The V gene's germline CDR1 is LNHNV and CDR2 YYDKDF (reference sequence).

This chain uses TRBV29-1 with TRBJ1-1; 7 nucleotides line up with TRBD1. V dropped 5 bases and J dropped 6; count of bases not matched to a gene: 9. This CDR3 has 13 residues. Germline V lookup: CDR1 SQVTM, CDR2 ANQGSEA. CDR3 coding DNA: TGCAGCGTTTTGCGACAGGGCCCCGCTGAAGCTTTCTTT. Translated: CSVLRQGPAEAFF.

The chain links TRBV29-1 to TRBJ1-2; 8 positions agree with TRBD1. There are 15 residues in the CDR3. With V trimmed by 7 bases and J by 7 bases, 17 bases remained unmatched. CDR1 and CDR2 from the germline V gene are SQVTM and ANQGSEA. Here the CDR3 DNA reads TGCAGCGCCGGAACCGGGACAGGTCATTCGAGTGGCTACACCTTC. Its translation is CSAGTGTGHSSGYTF. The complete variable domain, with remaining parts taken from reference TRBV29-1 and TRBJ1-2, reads SAVISQKPSRDICQRGTSLTIQCQVDSQVTMMFWYRQQPGQSLTLIATANQGSEATYESGFVIDKFPISRPNLTFSTLTVSNMSPEDSSIYLCSAGTGTGHSSGYTFGSGTRLTVV.

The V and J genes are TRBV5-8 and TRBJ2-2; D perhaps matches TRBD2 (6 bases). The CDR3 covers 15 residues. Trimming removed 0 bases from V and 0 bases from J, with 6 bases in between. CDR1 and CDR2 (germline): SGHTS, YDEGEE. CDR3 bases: TGTGCCAGCAGCTTGGTAGCGGCGAACACCGGGGAGCTGTTTTTT. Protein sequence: CASSLVAANTGELFF. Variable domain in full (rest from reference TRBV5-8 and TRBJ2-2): EAGVTQSPTHLIKTRGQQATLRCSPISGHTSVYWYQQALGLGLQFLLWYDEGEERNRGNFPPRFSGRQFPNYSSELNVNALELEDSALYLCASSLVAANTGELFFGEGSRLTVL.